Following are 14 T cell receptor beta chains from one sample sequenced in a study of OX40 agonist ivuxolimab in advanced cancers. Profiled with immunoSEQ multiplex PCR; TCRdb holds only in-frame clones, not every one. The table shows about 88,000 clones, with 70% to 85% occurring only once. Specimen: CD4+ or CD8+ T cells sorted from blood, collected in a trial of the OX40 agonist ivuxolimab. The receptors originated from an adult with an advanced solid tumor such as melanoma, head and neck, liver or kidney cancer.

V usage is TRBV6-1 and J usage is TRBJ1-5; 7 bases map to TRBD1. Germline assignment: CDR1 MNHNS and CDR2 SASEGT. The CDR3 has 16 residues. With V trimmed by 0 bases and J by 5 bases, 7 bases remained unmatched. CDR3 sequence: CASSEAQGQAYQPQHF. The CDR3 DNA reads TGTGCCAGCAGTGAAGCGCAAGGACAGGCATATCAGCCCCAGCATTTT.

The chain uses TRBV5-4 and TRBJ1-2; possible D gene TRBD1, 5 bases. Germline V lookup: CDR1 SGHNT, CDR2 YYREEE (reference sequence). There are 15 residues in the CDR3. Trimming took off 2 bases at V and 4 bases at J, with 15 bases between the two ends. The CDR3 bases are TGTGCCAGCAGCTTCCCCGGAGGGGATGTCTATGGCTACACCTTC. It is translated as CASSFPGGDVYGYTF.

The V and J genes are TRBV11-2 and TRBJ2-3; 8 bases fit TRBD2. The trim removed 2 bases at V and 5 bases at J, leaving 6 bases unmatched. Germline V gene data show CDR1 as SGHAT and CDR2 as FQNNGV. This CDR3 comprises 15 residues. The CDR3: CASSLSWLAGDTQYF. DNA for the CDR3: TGTGCCAGCAGCTTATCCTGGCTAGCGGGAGATACGCAGTATTTT.

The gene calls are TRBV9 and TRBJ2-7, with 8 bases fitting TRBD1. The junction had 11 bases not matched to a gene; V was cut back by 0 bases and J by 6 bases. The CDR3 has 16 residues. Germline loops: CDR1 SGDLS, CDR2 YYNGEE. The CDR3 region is CASSVDFQGAVLEQYF. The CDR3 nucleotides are TGTGCCAGCAGCGTAGATTTTCAGGGGGCGGTGCTCGAGCAGTACTTC.

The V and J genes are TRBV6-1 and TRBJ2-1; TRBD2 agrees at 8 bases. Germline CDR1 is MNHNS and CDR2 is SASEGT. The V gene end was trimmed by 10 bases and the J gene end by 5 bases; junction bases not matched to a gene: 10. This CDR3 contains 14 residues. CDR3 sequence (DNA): TGTGCCAACAGCGGGGGAGTATCCCACAATGAGCAGTTCTTC. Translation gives CANSGGVSHNEQFF.

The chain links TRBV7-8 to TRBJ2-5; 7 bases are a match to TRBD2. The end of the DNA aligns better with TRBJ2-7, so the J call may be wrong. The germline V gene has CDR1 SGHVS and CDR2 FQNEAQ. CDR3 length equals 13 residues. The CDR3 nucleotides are TGTGCCAGCAGCTTGAGCGGGGCCTACGAGCAGTACTTC. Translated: CASSLSGAYEQYF.

The chain's CDR3 is CASRRGRTYNEQFF. The CDR3 nucleotides are TGTGCCAGCAGGCGCGGGAGGACCTACAATGAGCAGTTCTTC. This chain uses TRBV6-4 with TRBJ2-1; TRBD2 aligns across 8 bases. This CDR3 comprises 14 residues. Per germline, CDR1 MRHNA and CDR2 SNTAGT. V shed 6 bases and J 2 bases; nucleotides not matched to a gene: 3.

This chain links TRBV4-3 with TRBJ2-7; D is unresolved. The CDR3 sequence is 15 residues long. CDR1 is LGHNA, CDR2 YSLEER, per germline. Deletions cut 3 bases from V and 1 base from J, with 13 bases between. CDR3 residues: CASSQSREESYEQYF. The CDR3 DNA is TGCGCCAGCAGCCAGAGCAGAGAGGAGTCCTACGAGCAGTACTTC.

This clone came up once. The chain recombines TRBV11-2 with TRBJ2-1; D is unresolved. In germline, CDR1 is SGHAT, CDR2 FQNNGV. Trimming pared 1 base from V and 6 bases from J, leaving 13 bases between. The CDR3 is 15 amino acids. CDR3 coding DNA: TGTGCCAGCAGCTTAGTCCTGACCCCCACCAATGAGCAGTTCTTC. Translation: CASSLVLTPTNEQFF.

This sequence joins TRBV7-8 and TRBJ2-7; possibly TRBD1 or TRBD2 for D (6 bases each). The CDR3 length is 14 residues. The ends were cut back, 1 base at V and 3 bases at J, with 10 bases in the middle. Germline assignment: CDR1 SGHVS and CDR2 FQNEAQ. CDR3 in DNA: TGTGCCAGCAGCTTAGAGGGGGGCCTCTACGAGCAGTACTTC. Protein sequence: CASSLEGGLYEQYF.

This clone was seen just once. CDR3 bases: TGTGCCAGCAGCTTAAGAGTGGGAGAGACCCAGTACTTC. It specifies CASSLRVGETQYF. The chain has TRBV7-6 and TRBJ2-5; D not resolved. Germline lookup yields CDR1 SGHVS and CDR2 FNYEAQ. Trimming shortened V by 2 bases and J by 4 bases, and 8 bases separated the two germline ends. The CDR3 is made up of 13 amino acids. The complete variable domain, with remaining parts taken from reference TRBV7-6 and TRBJ2-5, reads GAGVSQSPRYKVTKRGQDVALRCDPISGHVSLYWYRQALGQGPEFLTYFNYEAQQDKSGLPNDRFSAERPEGSISTLTIQRTEQRDSAMYRCASSLRVGETQYFGPGTRLLVL.

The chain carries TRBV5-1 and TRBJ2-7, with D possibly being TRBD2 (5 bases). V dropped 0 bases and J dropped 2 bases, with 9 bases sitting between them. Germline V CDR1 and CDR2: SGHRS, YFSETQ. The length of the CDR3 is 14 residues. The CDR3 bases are TGCGCCAGCAGCTTGGCGGGATTAACCTACGAGCAGTACTTC. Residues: CASSLAGLTYEQYF. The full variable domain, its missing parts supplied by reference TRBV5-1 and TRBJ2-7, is KAGVTQTPRYLIKTRGQQVTLSCSPISGHRSVSWYQQTPGQGLQFLFEYFSETQRNKGNFPGRFSGRQFSNSRSEMNVSTLELGDSALYLCASSLAGLTYEQYFGPGTRLTVT.

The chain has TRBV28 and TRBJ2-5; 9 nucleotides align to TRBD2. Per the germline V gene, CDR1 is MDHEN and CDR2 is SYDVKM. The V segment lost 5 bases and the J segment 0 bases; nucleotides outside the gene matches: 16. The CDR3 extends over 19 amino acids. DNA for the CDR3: TGTGCCAGCAGTCCCCCCTCCCGAGGGCTAGCGGGGCACCAAGAGACCCAGTACTTC. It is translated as CASSPPSRGLAGHQETQYF.

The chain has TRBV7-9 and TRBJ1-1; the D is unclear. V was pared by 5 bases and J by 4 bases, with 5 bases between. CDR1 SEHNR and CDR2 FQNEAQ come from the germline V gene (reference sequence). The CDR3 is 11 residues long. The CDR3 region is CASSRRTEAFF. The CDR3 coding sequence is TGTGCCAGCAGCCGGCGCACTGAAGCTTTCTTT.